This T cell receptor (beta chain) comes out of a study of T cell responses to AZD1222 COVID-19 vaccine listed by TCRdb under 2021. For the wider study: A total of just over 230 trial participants underwent TCR sequencing, of whom some 210 received two doses of AZD1222 and some 25 received two doses of the MenACWY control vaccine. Trial participants were enrolled by age into subgroups of 18-55, 56-69 and 70-plus years, and roughly 150, 30 and 60 TCR-sequenced participants, respectively, were included in these subgroups. Study-wide conclusions, independent of this receptor: Reportedly, almost half of the unique spike-specific TCRs recognized epitopes lying outside the regions that are mutated in the B.1.351 and B.1.1.7 variants. Conclusions about previously exposed vaccinees are limited because only 5 or 6 AZD1222 recipients were SARS-CoV-2 seropositive at baseline. After two AZD1222 doses, both the breadth and the depth of spike-specific TCRs were significantly higher than at day 0 and than in MenACWY recipients. Participants were mostly white British, with more females than males. The authors suggested clonal diversity may have been underestimated. The 56-69-year group was small, and its depth increase did not reach significance, likely because of low power. The whole spike protein was spanned by vaccine-associated CD4 TCRs, and dominant responses were seen in regions 160-218 and 743-854. No day 14 peak-response samples were available, so repertoires were characterized only after the peak T cell response.

The CDR3 covers 13 residues, taking in both the cysteine and the phenylalanine. Only the CDR3 part of the read is kept: 39 bases, read in frame from the first base. Taken from the germline V gene, the CDR1 and CDR2 loops are SNHLY and FYNNEI. Trimmed from V: 4 bases; trimmed from J: 6 bases; junction bases lacking a gene match: 3. This clone appeared a few times. Its antigen is currently not known. Base quality data are lacking; no much larger clone is found one base away. Per the publication, the time point label means: about 28 days (+/-7) after the second vaccine dose. AZD1222 recipients with second doses at about 4 weeks or about 12 weeks were pooled, because spike-specific TCR depth and breadth did not differ between schedules. Samples from vaccinated people were obtained from the UK trials COV001 and COV002, which included a single-blind randomized controlled phase 2/3 trial of AZD1222 (ChAdOx1 nCoV-19) in healthy adults. For TCRbeta chain sequencing, PBMC samples from trial participants were taken at day 0 and at day 28 after the second dose.

The CDR3 regions of human TCRbeta chains were subjected to immunosequencing. In the authors' own workflow: Repertoire TCRs were matched against a reference library of SARS-CoV-2-specific TCRs generated with the MIRA antigen-specificity platform. Breadth was defined as the fraction of unique TCRs that were SARS-CoV-2-associated, and depth was defined as the fraction of total T cells that were SARS-CoV-2-associated. Using the MIRA data, each spike-specific TCR was mapped to the spike region that the TCR reacts to and placed in a CD4 or CD8 class. Log10-transformed breadth and depth values were compared by one-way ANOVA with Sidak's multiple comparisons tests. TCRdb took this table from immuneACCESS and kept in-frame rearrangements with V and J called. Such tables lack part of the clones; where checked against another copy, unresolved V genes explain under half of the gap, and the rest is unexplained. That table gives V, J and clone size, and the DNA gave D and trimming. A total of 100,000 to 150,000 clones appear in this sample, roughly 85% of them only once. Around 4.4% of the sample lies in the top ten.

The chain employs TRBV2 and TRBJ2-7, with 10 bases in between that match TRBD1. The input for sequencing was peripheral blood, taken 28 days after the second AZD1222 dose. The sequence was collected from an adult who received the AZD1222 COVID-19 vaccine. The DNA is TGTGCCAGCAGTGGGGACAGGGGACGCGAGCAGTACTTC. It encodes CASSGDRGREQYF. Extended through the reference TRBV2 and TRBJ2-7 proteins, this CDR3 yields the full variable domain: EPEVTQTPSHQVTQMGQEVILRCVPISNHLYFYWYRQILGQKVEFLVSFYNNEISEKSEIFDDQFSVERPDGSNFTLKIRSTKLEDSAMYFCASSGDRGREQYFGPGTRLTVT.